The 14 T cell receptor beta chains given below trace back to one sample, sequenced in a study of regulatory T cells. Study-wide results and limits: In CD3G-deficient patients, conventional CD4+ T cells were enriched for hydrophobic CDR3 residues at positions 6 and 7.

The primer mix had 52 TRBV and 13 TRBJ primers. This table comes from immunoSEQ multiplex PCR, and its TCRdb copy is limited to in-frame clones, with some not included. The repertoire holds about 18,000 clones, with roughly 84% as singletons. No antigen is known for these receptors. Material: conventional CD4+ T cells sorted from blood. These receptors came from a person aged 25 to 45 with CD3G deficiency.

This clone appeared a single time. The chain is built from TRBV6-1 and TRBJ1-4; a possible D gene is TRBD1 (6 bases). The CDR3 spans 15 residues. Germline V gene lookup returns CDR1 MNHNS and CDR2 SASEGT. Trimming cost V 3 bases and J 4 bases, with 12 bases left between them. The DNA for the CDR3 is TGTGCCAGCAGTGACCAGGGGAAGCTTAATGAAAAACTGTTTTTT. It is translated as CASSDQGKLNEKLFF.

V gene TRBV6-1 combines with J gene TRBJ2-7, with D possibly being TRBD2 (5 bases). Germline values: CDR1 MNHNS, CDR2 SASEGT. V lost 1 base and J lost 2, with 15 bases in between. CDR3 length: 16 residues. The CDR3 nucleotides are TGTGCCAGCAGTGAAGGACGATGGGAGATTACCTACGAGCAGTACTTC. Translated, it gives CASSEGRWEITYEQYF.

The CDR3 region has the DNA TGTGCCAGCAGGCCGGGGGGATTTGATGAGCAGTTCTTC. This encodes CASRPGGFDEQFF. The chain employs TRBV28 and TRBJ2-1; TRBD2 agrees at 7 bases. The V gene's germline CDR1 is MDHEN and CDR2 SYDVKM. This CDR3 is built from 13 residues. The V gene end was trimmed by 6 bases and the J gene end by 8 bases; junction bases not matched to a gene: 7.

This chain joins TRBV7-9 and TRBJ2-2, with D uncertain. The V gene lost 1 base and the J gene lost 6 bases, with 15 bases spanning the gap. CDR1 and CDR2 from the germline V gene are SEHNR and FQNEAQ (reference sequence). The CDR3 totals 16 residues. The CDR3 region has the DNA TGTGCCAGCAGCTTAGGATTCCAACAAGATTCCGGGGAGCTGTTTTTT. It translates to CASSLGFQQDSGELFF.

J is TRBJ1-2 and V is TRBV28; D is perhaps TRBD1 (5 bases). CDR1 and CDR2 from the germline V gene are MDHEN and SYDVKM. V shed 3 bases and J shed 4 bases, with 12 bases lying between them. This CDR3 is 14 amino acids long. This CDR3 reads CASSLGGSAYGYTF. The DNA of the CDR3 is TGTGCCAGCAGTTTGGGGGGTTCGGCCTATGGCTACACCTTC.

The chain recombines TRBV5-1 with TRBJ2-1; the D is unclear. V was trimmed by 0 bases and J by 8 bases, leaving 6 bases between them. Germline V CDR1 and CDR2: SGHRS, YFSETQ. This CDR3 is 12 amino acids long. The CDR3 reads CASSLGAYEQFF. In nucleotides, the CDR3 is TGCGCCAGCAGCTTGGGAGCGTATGAGCAGTTCTTC. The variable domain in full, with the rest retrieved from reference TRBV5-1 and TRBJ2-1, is KAGVTQTPRYLIKTRGQQVTLSCSPISGHRSVSWYQQTPGQGLQFLFEYFSETQRNKGNFPGRFSGRQFSNSRSEMNVSTLELGDSALYLCASSLGAYEQFFGPGTRLTVL.

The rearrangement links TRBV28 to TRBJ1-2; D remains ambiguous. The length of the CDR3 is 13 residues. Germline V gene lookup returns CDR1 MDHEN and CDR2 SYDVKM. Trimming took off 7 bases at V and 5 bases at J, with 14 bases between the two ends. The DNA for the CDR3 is TGTGCCAGCACCCGCGGGAATGATTATGGCTACACCTTC. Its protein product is CASTRGNDYGYTF.

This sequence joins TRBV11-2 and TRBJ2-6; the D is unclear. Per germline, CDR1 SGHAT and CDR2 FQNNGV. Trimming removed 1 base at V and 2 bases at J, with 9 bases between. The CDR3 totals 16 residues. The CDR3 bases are TGTGCCAGCAGCTTAGGCCGACACCCTGGGGCCAACGTCCTGACTTTC. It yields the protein CASSLGRHPGANVLTF.

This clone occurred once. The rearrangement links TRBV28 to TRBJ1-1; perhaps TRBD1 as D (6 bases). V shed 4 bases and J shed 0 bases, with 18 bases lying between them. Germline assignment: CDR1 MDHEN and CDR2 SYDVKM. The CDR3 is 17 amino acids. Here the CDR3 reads CASSSRRRTAMNTEAFF. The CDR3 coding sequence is TGTGCCAGCAGTTCCCGCCGCCGGACAGCTATGAACACTGAAGCTTTCTTT.

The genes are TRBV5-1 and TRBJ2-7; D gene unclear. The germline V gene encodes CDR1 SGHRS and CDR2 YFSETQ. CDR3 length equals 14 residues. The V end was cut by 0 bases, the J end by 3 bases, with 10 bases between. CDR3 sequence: CASSLEGKGYEQYF. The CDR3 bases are TGCGCCAGCAGCTTGGAAGGGAAGGGCTACGAGCAGTACTTC.

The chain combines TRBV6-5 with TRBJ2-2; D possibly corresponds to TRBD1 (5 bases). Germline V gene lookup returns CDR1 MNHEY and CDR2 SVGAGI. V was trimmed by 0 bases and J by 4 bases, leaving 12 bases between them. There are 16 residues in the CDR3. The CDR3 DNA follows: TGTGCCAGCAGTTACTCGCCAGGGCTAGGCACCGGGGAGCTGTTTTTT. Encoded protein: CASSYSPGLGTGELFF.

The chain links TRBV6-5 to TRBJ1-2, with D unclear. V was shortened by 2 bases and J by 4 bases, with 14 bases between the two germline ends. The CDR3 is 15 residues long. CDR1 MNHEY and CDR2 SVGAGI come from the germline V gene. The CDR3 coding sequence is TGTGCCAGCAGTTACCGCGCAGGTGGAGGCTATGGCTACACCTTC. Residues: CASSYRAGGGYGYTF.

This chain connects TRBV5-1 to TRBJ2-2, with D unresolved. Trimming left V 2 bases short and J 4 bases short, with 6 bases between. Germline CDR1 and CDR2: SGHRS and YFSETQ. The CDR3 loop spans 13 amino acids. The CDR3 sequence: CASSLTFTGELFF. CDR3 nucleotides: TGCGCCAGCAGCTTAACGTTCACCGGGGAGCTGTTTTTT.

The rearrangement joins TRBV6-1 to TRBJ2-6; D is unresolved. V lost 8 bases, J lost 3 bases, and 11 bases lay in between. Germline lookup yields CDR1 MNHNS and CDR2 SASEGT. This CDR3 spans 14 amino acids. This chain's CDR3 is CASRPFGGANVLTF. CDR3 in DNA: TGTGCCAGCCGGCCCTTCGGTGGGGCCAACGTCCTGACTTTC.